This is a list of T cell receptor beta chains from one sample in a study of blood T cell repertoires in COVID-19. Assay: immunoSEQ multiplex PCR; the TCRdb copy retains only in-frame clones and omits some. The table shows some 170,000 clones, with approximately 95% occurring only once. The sample consisted of peripheral blood. These receptors originate from a woman aged 60-75 years with COVID-19, enrolled during active disease. The CDR3 runs from the conserved cysteine through the conserved F or W.

V: TRBV5-1; CDR3: CASSLGSEGTQYF
V: TRBV5-4; CDR3: CASSEKIAGNSYNEQFF
V: TRBV7-2; CDR3: CASSPDQVYGYTF
V: TRBV10-3; CDR3: CAISRQGQEESSYNSPLHF
V: TRBV5-1; CDR3: CASSLSRDTEAFF
V: TRBV3-1/TRBV3-2; CDR3: CASSQATGETEAFF
V: TRBV19; CDR3: CASSIRSGGGSEAFF
V: TRBV29-1; CDR3: CSTKGDRGTEAFF
V: TRBV7-2; CDR3: CASSLNPGIGRGQPQHF
V: TRBV10-1; CDR3: CASSEVQGISYEQYF
V: TRBV24-1; CDR3: CATSDAGGAKETQYF
V: TRBV19; CDR3: CASQDRGATEAFF
V: TRBV20-1; CDR3: CSASTAYEQYF
V: TRBV4-3; CDR3: CASSQRTSGGAGRTGELFF
V: TRBV6-2/TRBV6-3; CDR3: CASSYSDRNQPQHF
V: TRBV7-2; CDR3: CASSLARTGMNTEAFF
V: TRBV2; CDR3: CASRDWTVGNTIYF
V: TRBV7-7; CDR3: CASSLAPPGQGTDTQYF
V: TRBV11-2; CDR3: CASSPAPGQGSGANVLTF
V: TRBV5-1; CDR3: CASSPAQGAGTTEAFF
V: TRBV4-3; CDR3: CASSQVARGAGGDTQYF
V: TRBV2; CDR3: CASSPAVAGGYTF
V: TRBV7-2; CDR3: CASSSVGGDSPLHF
V: TRBV5-1; CDR3: CASSLVVGGSSGANVLTF
V: TRBV2; CDR3: CASQLRGVGKLFF
V: TRBV29-1; CDR3: CSAEKAGGPNEQFF
V: TRBV19; CDR3: CASSINPGQGFQPQHF
V: TRBV6-5; CDR3: CASRPNRGTNEKLFF
V: TRBV19; CDR3: CASSRRRGPYNEQFF
V: TRBV7-2; CDR3: CASRRDPQGGYGYTF
V: TRBV9; CDR3: CASCVGQGVQETQYF
V: TRBV5-6; CDR3: CASSLNREGYYGYTF
V: TRBV5-6; CDR3: CASSLYGQGSGNTIYF
V: TRBV6-5; CDR3: CASSWRVPPSAYEQYF
V: TRBV11-2; CDR3: CASSPKTGISEQYF
V: TRBV5-4; CDR3: CASSTGGGYTF
V: TRBV5-4; CDR3: CASSLAGGPGPQYF
V: TRBV7-2; CDR3: CASSRGQRAYEQYF
V: TRBV12-3/TRBV12-4; CDR3: CASSRDSKYGYTF
V: TRBV10-3; CDR3: CAITSGGNTEAFF
V: TRBV6-5; CDR3: CASSYGVSGNEQFF
V: TRBV9; CDR3: CASSVGGGQGLMNTEAFF
V: TRBV6-5; CDR3: CASSWGTGTGYHEQYF
V: TRBV29-1; CDR3: CSVLGQGLAPNYGYTF
V: TRBV2; CDR3: CASSEGGQGNQPQHF
V: TRBV28; CDR3: CASSPLTGGDPQAFF
V: TRBV5-6; CDR3: CASSRGTVFSYEQYF
V: TRBV18; CDR3: CASSLEGTPSTDTQYF
V: TRBV7-2; CDR3: CASSRGGTTNEKLFF
V: TRBV18; CDR3: CASSGQGPYEQYF
V: TRBV7-2; CDR3: CASSLAATGGLGSPLHF
V: TRBV6-5; CDR3: CASSHTGQGLDTQYF
V: TRBV5-4; CDR3: CASSLTSRGAETQYF
V: TRBV7-2; CDR3: CASSSRTADEQFF
V: TRBV6-2/TRBV6-3; CDR3: CASSYVGGHRNSPLHF